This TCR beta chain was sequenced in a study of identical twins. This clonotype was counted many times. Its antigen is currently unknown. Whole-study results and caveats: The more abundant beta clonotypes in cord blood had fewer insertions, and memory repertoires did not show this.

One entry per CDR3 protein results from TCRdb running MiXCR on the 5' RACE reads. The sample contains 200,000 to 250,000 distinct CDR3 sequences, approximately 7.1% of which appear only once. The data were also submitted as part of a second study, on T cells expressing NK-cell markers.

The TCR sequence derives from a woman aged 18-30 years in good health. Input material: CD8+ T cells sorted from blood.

The chain's CDR3 is CASSHIRRQGALGYTF. In DNA, the CDR3 is TGTGCCAGCAGCCACATCCGGAGACAGGGGGCTCTTGGCTACACCTTC. V is TRBV3-1 and J is TRBJ1-2, with 10 bases that match TRBD1. This CDR3 has 16 residues. After removal of 3 bases from V and 7 bases from J, the junction contained 11 bases not matched to a gene. Germline V gene sequence: CDR1 LGHDT, CDR2 YNNKEL (reference sequence).